This T cell receptor (beta chain) was captured by sequencing in a study of breast tumors, draining lymph nodes, adjacent tissues. The study, taken as a whole, reports: Tumor T cell lymph node origin was a supported hypothesis, not proven. Luminal-like breast cancer showed significantly greater tumor-nontumor repertoire similarity than basal-like breast cancer did. Tumors had less TCR diversity than lymph nodes, more than nontumor tissue.

For this clonotype: Its antigen remains unidentified.

Breast cancer patients provided tissue from their axillary draining lymph nodes. MiXCR, applied by TCRdb to the multiplex PCR reads, yields one record per CDR3 protein. Among about 270,000 distinct CDR3 sequences listed, around 30% were seen once. V dropped 0 bases and J dropped 4 bases, with 15 bases sitting between them. CDR3 size: 16 residues. The germline V gene has CDR1 SGHTA and CDR2 FQGNSA. The sequence came from a female donor with breast cancer. Some clones in this sample may be carry-over from other donors' samples. The chain employs TRBV7-2 and TRBJ1-2, with D unresolved. Sequenced: axillary lymph node tissue. The CDR3 bases are TGTGCCAGCAGCTTAGCATCTGAGGCTACGAGCTATGGCTACACCTTC. It yields the protein CASSLASEATSYGYTF.